The T cell receptor (beta chain) under discussion was sequenced for a study of shared clonotypes between healthy human individuals. Assay used: immunoSEQ multiplex PCR; TCRdb lists only in-frame clones, some missing. The sample records approximately 1,500,000 clones, about 98% being singletons. The V gene's germline CDR1 is MNHEY and CDR2 SVGAGI. The CDR3 totals 13 residues. Between the trimmed V and J ends, which lost 6 bases and 3 bases, there was a span of 12 bases. Specimen: naive CD4+ T cells sorted from blood. Subset in this sample: CD45RA+ positively selected. The chain links TRBV6-5 to TRBJ2-7; D might be TRBD1 (6 bases). The receptor was derived from a man aged 25-40 years in good health. CDR3 protein: CASRKDRFYEQYF. CDR3 nucleotide sequence: TGTGCCAGCAGAAAAGACAGGTTCTACGAGCAGTACTTC.